This T cell receptor (beta chain) was identified in a study of CD8 T cells in ankylosing spondylitis. Whole-study results and caveats: Disease-linked clones bore a CD8+ phenotype and were relatively rare in peripheral blood. Reactive arthritis synovial fluid and blood previously showed some of these motif variants. Reports say disease-linked clones showed up significantly more in matched ankylosing spondylitis synovial fluid.

The CDR3 extends over 17 amino acids. The germline CDR1 and CDR2 sequences are SEHNR and FQNEAQ (reference sequence). The V end was cut by 5 bases, the J end by 0 bases, with 16 bases between. TCR beta libraries were made by quantitative 5'-RACE with molecular barcodes. In TCRdb, the 5' RACE reads were re-called with MiXCR into one record per CDR3 protein. The repertoire consists of 380,000 or so distinct CDR3 sequences, with 20% occurring once and the leading ten covering roughly 14%. About this clonotype: Antigen unknown.

V is TRBV7-9 and J is TRBJ1-4; no clear D gene. Sequencing was done on a sample of blood, either unsorted or a sorted T cell fraction (not recorded which). The receptor's source is a male donor with ankylosing spondylitis or in good health (not recorded which). CDR3 nucleotide sequence: TGTGCCAGCAGCCCCGTCGAAGGTGGGACAACTAATGAAAAACTGTTTTTT. Its protein is CASSPVEGGTTNEKLFF.